Presented here are 15 T cell receptor beta chains from one specimen sequenced in a study of T cells in Graves' hyperthyroidism and ophthalmopathy. The CDR3 regions of TCR beta were amplified from RNA transcripts. The HTBI primer set served for first-round RT-PCR of the TCR CDR3. MiXCR was run by TCRdb on the multiplex PCR reads, yielding one entry per CDR3 protein. This sample has approximately 200,000 distinct CDR3 sequences, with around 20% found just once. Sequenced input: blood. The receptors were sampled from a man between 40 and 49 years old with Graves' hyperthyroidism.

This rearrangement joins TRBV6-9 to TRBJ2-7; 13 bases fit TRBD2. V was pared by 4 bases and J by 3 bases, with 3 bases of the junction left unmatched. Germline assignment: CDR1 MNHGY and CDR2 SVAAGI. The CDR3 is 15 amino acids. The CDR3 is CASSWGTSGIYEQYF. CDR3 bases: TGTGCCAGCAGTTGGGGGACTAGCGGGATCTACGAGCAGTACTTC.

This clonotype was detected many times. J is TRBJ2-3 and V is TRBV4-3, with D unresolved. The CDR3 consists of 13 residues. Deletions cut 1 base from V and 2 bases from J, with 4 bases between. The germline V gene has CDR1 LGHNA and CDR2 YSLEER. CDR3 loop: CASSQVATDTQYF. The DNA for the CDR3 is TGCGCCAGCAGCCAAGTTGCCACAGATACGCAGTATTTT.

Ten or more counts support this clonotype. This sequence joins TRBV9 and TRBJ2-1; D gene uncertain. This CDR3 has 18 residues. CDR1 and CDR2 (germline): SGDLS, YYNGEE. With 0 bases removed from V and 0 bases from J, the gap between germline ends came to 16 bases. The CDR3 DNA reads TGTGCCAGCAGCGTAGAAGGGTCCCAGATGAGCTCCTACAATGAGCAGTTCTTC. Its protein is CASSVEGSQMSSYNEQFF.

The sample holds a few counts of this clonotype. The gene calls are TRBV6-1 and TRBJ2-1; 11 nucleotides agree with TRBD1. Germline trimming cut 4 bases from V and 7 bases from J; bases unmatched to any gene: 9. Germline loops: CDR1 MNHNS, CDR2 SASEGT. This CDR3 spans 16 amino acids. CDR3 sequence reads: CASSALDRGRVNEQFF. The CDR3 region has the DNA TGTGCCAGCAGTGCCCTGGACAGGGGGCGCGTAAATGAGCAGTTCTTC.

The sample holds many counts of this clonotype. The J gene is TRBJ1-3, the V gene TRBV5-1; possible D gene TRBD1, 5 bases. The V gene lost 4 bases and the J gene lost 3 bases, with 8 bases spanning the gap. CDR1 and CDR2 from the germline V gene are SGHRS and YFSETQ. This CDR3 has 13 residues. The CDR3 coding sequence is TGCGCCAGCAGCCCAGGGAGTGGAAACACCATATATTTT. This sequence encodes CASSPGSGNTIYF.

The chain uses TRBV4-3 and TRBJ1-5; 9 bases align to TRBD1. The germline gives CDR1 LGHNA, CDR2 YSLEER. V dropped 5 bases and J dropped 5; count of bases not matched to a gene: 7. CDR3 length: 15 amino acids. The CDR3 sequence: CASSYQQGADQPQHF. The CDR3 DNA is TGCGCCAGCAGCTACCAACAGGGGGCGGATCAGCCCCAGCATTTT.

This clonotype turned up a few times. The chain couples TRBV20-1 to TRBJ1-6; D possibly corresponds to TRBD1 (6 bases). The germline gives CDR1 DFQATT, CDR2 SNEGSKA (reference sequence). The CDR3 sequence is 16 residues long. The ends were cut back, 0 bases at V and 7 bases at J, with 16 bases in the middle. This CDR3 is CSARDLGALMNSPLHF. The CDR3 DNA follows: TGCAGTGCTAGAGATCTGGGGGCCTTGATGAATTCACCCCTCCACTTT.

There are many counts of this clonotype. This chain uses TRBV6-2 or TRBV6-3 with TRBJ1-5; D remains ambiguous. V shed 0 bases and J shed 5 bases, with 8 bases lying between them. This CDR3 comprises 14 residues. Germline CDR1 and CDR2: MNHEY and SVGEGT. CDR3 region: CASSYSTPYQPQHF. CDR3 DNA: TGTGCCAGCAGTTACTCGACACCCTATCAGCCCCAGCATTTT.

At least ten counts were recorded for this clonotype. The gene calls are TRBV20-1 and TRBJ1-2; the D is unclear. V lost 5 bases and J lost 5, with 15 bases in between. CDR1 DFQATT and CDR2 SNEGSKA come from the germline V gene (reference sequence). CDR3 length: 13 amino acids. CDR3 nucleotide sequence: TGCAGTGCTGTATCGTTATCTCGGTATGGCTACACCTTC. Amino acids: CSAVSLSRYGYTF.

This clonotype appeared many times. The genes are TRBV4-3 and TRBJ2-3, with D possibly being TRBD1 (5 bases). Trimming left V 0 bases short and J 0 bases short, with 13 bases between. CDR3 size: 17 residues. Looked up from germline, CDR1 is LGHNA and CDR2 is YSLEER. In DNA form, the CDR3 reads TGCGCCAGCAGCCAAGATCGCCGCAGGGCAAGCACAGATACGCAGTATTTT. This encodes CASSQDRRRASTDTQYF.

This clonotype was seen ten or more times. The chain recombines TRBV5-6 with TRBJ1-2; the match to TRBD1 covers 7 bases. Germline V gene lookup returns CDR1 SGHDT and CDR2 YYEEEE. J gave up 8 bases and V 2 bases, and 6 bases lay outside the gene matches. The CDR3 has 13 residues. This CDR3 is CASSFGTENGYTF. DNA for the CDR3: TGTGCCAGCAGCTTCGGGACAGAAAACGGCTACACCTTC.

In this sample, this clonotype turned up many times. This chain connects TRBV18 to TRBJ2-3, with D perhaps matching TRBD2 (5 bases). Trimming took 1 base from V and 2 from J, leaving 13 bases between them. The CDR3 extends over 16 amino acids. Germline V lookup: CDR1 KGHSH, CDR2 LQKENI. The DNA for the CDR3 is TGTGCCAGCTCACCACGGGTCGAGGGCTCCACAGATACGCAGTATTTT. Translating it yields CASSPRVEGSTDTQYF.

On this clonotype itself: At one boundary the junction diverges from the germline segment, which might be a read error. This sequence joins TRBV5-5 and TRBJ2-7; TRBD2 matches at 9 bases. The CDR3 loop spans 15 amino acids. Germline assignment: CDR1 SGHKS and CDR2 YYEKEE (reference sequence). CDR3 protein: CAGSRTGGGAHEQYF. The CDR3 coding sequence is TGTGCCGGCAGCCGGACTGGCGGGGGGGCCCACGAGCAGTACTTC.

The chain combines TRBV2 with TRBJ2-3; 11 bases line up with TRBD2. Germline CDR1 is SNHLY and CDR2 is FYNNEI. This CDR3 contains 17 residues. J lost 1 base, V lost 1 base, and 4 bases had no gene match. CDR3 nucleotide sequence: TGTGCCAGCAGTGAAGTTAGCGGGGGGGCCGGCACAGATACGCAGTATTTT. Protein product: CASSEVSGGAGTDTQYF.

This clonotype was detected a few times. V is TRBV6-5 and J is TRBJ1-4; D unclear. V shed 2 bases and J shed 7 bases, with 14 bases lying between them. The CDR3 is 15 amino acids. Germline CDR1 and CDR2: MNHEY and SVGAGI. Here the CDR3 reads CASSYPGRSREKLFF. CDR3 coding DNA: TGTGCCAGCAGTTACCCGGGCCGGTCGCGTGAAAAACTGTTTTTT.